One sample yielded the 24 T cell receptor beta chains listed below, sequenced in a study of blood T cell repertoires in COVID-19. Here immunoSEQ multiplex PCR was the method, and the copy in TCRdb shows in-frame clones only, minus some. Here the sample spans some 330,000 clones, roughly 86% being singletons. Sequenced input: PBMCs or T cells enriched from blood (not recorded which). The receptors shown here come from a man aged 35 to 55 in a cohort exposed to, infected with or recovered from COVID-19 (not recorded which).

This rearrangement joins TRBV11-2 to TRBJ2-3; D possibly corresponds to TRBD1 (6 bases). Per germline, CDR1 SGHAT and CDR2 FQNNGV. Trimming removed 5 bases at V and 5 bases at J, with 17 bases between. The CDR3 runs 15 residues. The CDR3 sequence: CASSLGTPRKDTQYF. Written as DNA, the CDR3 is TGTGCCAGCAGCCTCGGGACACCGAGGAAAGATACGCAGTATTTT.

The genes are TRBV18 and TRBJ2-7; 7 nucleotides align to TRBD1. Trimming at V came to 0 bases and at J to 3 bases, leaving 5 bases not matched to a gene. The CDR3 sequence is 15 residues long. From germline, CDR1 is KGHSH and CDR2 LQKENI. The CDR3 loop is CASSPPGTVDYEQYF. The CDR3 nucleotides are TGTGCCAGCTCACCACCTGGGACAGTAGACTACGAGCAGTACTTC.

V is TRBV30 and J is TRBJ1-3; D is unresolved. The CDR3 has 13 amino acids. Trimming shortened V by 5 bases and J by 0 bases, and 8 bases separated the two germline ends. The germline gives CDR1 GTSNPN, CDR2 SVGIG (reference sequence). In nucleotides, the CDR3 is TGTGCCTGGGAGGAGAGCTCTGGAAACACCATATATTTT. Protein sequence: CAWEESSGNTIYF. The full variable domain, completed using reference TRBV30 and TRBJ1-3, is SQTIHQWPATLVQPVGSPLSLECTVEGTSNPNLYWYRQAAGRGLQLLFYSVGIGQISSEVPQNLSASRPQDRQFILSSKKLLLSDSGFYLCAWEESSGNTIYFGEGSWLTVV.

The genes are TRBV28 and TRBJ1-2, with 8 positions matching TRBD1. Germline CDR1 reads MDHEN; CDR2 reads SYDVKM. The J segment lost 2 bases and the V segment lost 5 bases, leaving 4 bases of the junction unmatched. The CDR3 totals 14 residues. For the CDR3, the DNA is TGTGCCAGCAGTGGGACAGGCCAAAACTATGGCTACACCTTC. Amino acid sequence: CASSGTGQNYGYTF.

This chain links TRBV18 with TRBJ1-5, with 10 bases fitting TRBD1. The V gene's germline CDR1 is KGHSH and CDR2 LQKENI. After removal of 8 bases from V and 4 bases from J, the junction contained 5 bases not matched to a gene. The CDR3 loop spans 14 amino acids. The chain's CDR3 is CASTRTGGNQPQHF. CDR3 bases: TGTGCCAGCACCCGGACAGGGGGGAATCAGCCCCAGCATTTT.

The CDR3 bases are TGTGCCAGCTCAGATCGGACGGGAATTTCCTACGAGCAGTACTTC. Amino acid sequence: CASSDRTGISYEQYF. The chain recombines TRBV18 with TRBJ2-7, with a weak D call TRBD2 (5 bases). CDR3 size: 15 residues. Deletions cut 5 bases from V and 1 base from J, with 15 bases between. Per germline, CDR1 KGHSH and CDR2 LQKENI.

The rearrangement uses TRBV5-5 and TRBJ1-3; a possible D gene is TRBD1 (6 bases). This CDR3 contains 14 residues. Per the germline V gene, CDR1 is SGHKS and CDR2 is YYEKEE (reference sequence). V was cut by 7 bases and J by 2 bases, with 13 bases left in between. CDR3 DNA: TGTGCCAGCGGAACAGGGATAGCTGGAAACACCATATATTTT. Encoded protein: CASGTGIAGNTIYF.

This clone showed up just once. The rearrangement links TRBV5-4 to TRBJ2-3; 10 positions agree with TRBD2. With 1 base clipped from V and 3 bases from J, the junction kept 5 bases outside the gene matches. Germline CDR1 SGHNT, CDR2 YYREEE (reference sequence). The CDR3 covers 16 residues. CDR3 residues: CASSLQLAGVTDTQYF. As DNA, the CDR3 is TGTGCCAGCAGCTTGCAGCTAGCGGGAGTAACAGATACGCAGTATTTT.

The J gene is TRBJ1-1, the V gene TRBV18; maybe TRBD1 (5 bases). This CDR3 is built from 13 residues. Trimming pared 2 bases from V and 7 bases from J, leaving 11 bases between. Looked up from germline, CDR1 is KGHSH and CDR2 is LQKENI. DNA of the CDR3: TGTGCCAGCTCACCAGTGAACAGGAGTGAAGCTTTCTTT. Its translation: CASSPVNRSEAFF.

The chain is built from TRBV6-1 and TRBJ1-6, with unresolved D. Per the germline V gene, CDR1 is MNHNS and CDR2 is SASEGT. The CDR3 has 16 residues. V was clipped by 0 bases and J by 9 bases, with 15 bases between them. CDR3 residues: CASSEADGGVGSPLHF. CDR3 bases: TGTGCCAGCAGTGAAGCGGATGGTGGAGTCGGTTCACCCCTCCACTTT.

The chain links TRBV19 to TRBJ2-3; D is ambiguous. The CDR3 has 14 residues. Germline CDR1 is LNHDA and CDR2 is SQIVND (reference sequence). V shed 3 bases and J shed 6 bases, with 13 bases lying between them. Here the CDR3 reads CASSMRRPEDTQYF. CDR3 DNA: TGTGCCAGTAGTATGCGCCGGCCGGAGGATACGCAGTATTTT.

The chain recombines TRBV7-9 with TRBJ2-5; 12 bases are a match to TRBD2. Germline V lookup: CDR1 SEHNR, CDR2 FQNEAQ (reference sequence). The CDR3 spans 18 residues. Trimming removed 2 bases from V and 1 base from J; junction bases left unmatched: 8. The CDR3 DNA sequence: TGTGCCAGCAGCTTAATGGAACTAGCGGGAGGTATCCAAGAGACCCAGTACTTC. This encodes CASSLMELAGGIQETQYF.

The chain uses TRBV11-2 and TRBJ2-3, with D maybe TRBD1 (5 bases). The CDR3 consists of 13 residues. Trimming took 2 bases from V and 4 from J, leaving 7 bases between them. The germline gives CDR1 SGHAT, CDR2 FQNNGV. The CDR3 nucleotides are TGTGCCAGCAGCTTATTCAGGGCAGATACGCAGTATTTT. Protein: CASSLFRADTQYF.

The chain is built from TRBV6-5 and TRBJ2-7, with 9 bases fitting TRBD2. The CDR3 contains 16 residues. CDR1 is MNHEY, CDR2 SVGAGI, per germline. Trimming cost V 0 bases and J 4 bases; bases outside gene matches: 7. The CDR3, as DNA: TGTGCCAGCAGTTACTCCTTTAGCGGGGGACCATACGAGCAGTACTTC. Translating it yields CASSYSFSGGPYEQYF.

As DNA, the CDR3 is TGTGCCATCAGTGGGGGGGGGCTAGCCAAAAACATTCAGTACTTC. Residues: CAISGGGLAKNIQYF. The chain combines TRBV10-3 with TRBJ2-4; weak D call: TRBD2 (7 bases). The germline V gene encodes CDR1 ENHRY and CDR2 SYGVKD. The CDR3 extends over 15 amino acids. Trimming took off 4 bases at V and 0 bases at J, with 10 bases between the two ends.

V and J are TRBV7-2 and TRBJ1-6; tentatively, D is TRBD1 (6 bases). Trimming took off 0 bases at V and 12 bases at J, with 9 bases between the two ends. Germline V lookup: CDR1 SGHTA, CDR2 FQGNSA. This CDR3 has 13 amino acids. CDR3 sequence reads: CASSLAPGEPLHF. In nucleotides, the CDR3 is TGTGCCAGCAGCTTAGCCCCAGGGGAACCCCTCCACTTT.

This chain uses TRBV30 with TRBJ1-4, with 7 bases matching TRBD1. The CDR3 is 15 residues long. Germline CDR1 GTSNPN, CDR2 SVGIG (reference sequence). The trim removed 0 bases at V and 7 bases at J, leaving 8 bases unmatched. The CDR3 loop is CAWSVRGGTGEKLFF. The CDR3 nucleotides read TGTGCCTGGAGTGTGAGAGGGGGCACGGGTGAAAAACTGTTTTTT.

The CDR3 region is CASSVGGATQETQYF. The CDR3 bases are TGTGCCAGCAGCGTAGGCGGGGCAACACAAGAGACCCAGTACTTC. The chain combines TRBV9 with TRBJ2-5, with TRBD2 as a possible D gene (6 bases). CDR3 size: 15 residues. Germline CDR1 and CDR2: SGDLS and YYNGEE. V shed 0 bases and J shed 2 bases, with 11 bases lying between them.

This rearrangement joins TRBV6-5 to TRBJ2-5; possibly TRBD2 for D (6 bases). The CDR3 loop spans 14 amino acids. V was pared by 6 bases and J by 2 bases, with 13 bases between. CDR1 and CDR2 from the germline V gene are MNHEY and SVGAGI. In DNA form, the CDR3 reads TGTGCCAGCAGATTCGGGACTTTACAAGAGACCCAGTACTTC. Translating gives CASRFGTLQETQYF.

The V and J genes are TRBV7-2 and TRBJ1-2, with D possibly TRBD1 on 6 matching bases. Germline values: CDR1 SGHTA, CDR2 FQGNSA. This CDR3 has 15 residues. Trimming removed 1 base at V and 5 bases at J, with 14 bases between. The DNA of the CDR3 is TGTGCCAGCAGCTTAGGACAGGCAGGATCTTATGGCTACACCTTC. Amino acid sequence: CASSLGQAGSYGYTF.

The chain combines TRBV10-2 with TRBJ1-1; D may be TRBD1 (6 bases). CDR3 size: 13 residues. Trimming removed 5 bases at V and 1 base at J, with 8 bases between. CDR1 is WSHSY, CDR2 SAAADI, per germline. CDR3 sequence reads: CASSLQGNTEAFF. CDR3 DNA sequence: TGCGCCAGCAGTTTACAGGGGAACACTGAAGCTTTCTTT.

This chain links TRBV11-2 with TRBJ2-1; D gene unclear. Trimming pared 1 base from V and 10 bases from J, leaving 5 bases between. The CDR3 is 11 amino acids. Germline-derived CDR1 and CDR2 are SGHAT and FQNNGV. The CDR3 loop is CASSLVYEQFF. The CDR3 DNA sequence: TGTGCCAGCAGCTTAGTCTACGAGCAGTTCTTC.

A note on this clone: Within the sample, other DNA sequences also encode this same CDR3. The chain joins TRBV30 to TRBJ2-7; D uncertain. The CDR3 has 12 residues. The V gene lost 0 bases and the J gene lost 1 base, with 4 bases spanning the gap. Germline V gene data show CDR1 as GTSNPN and CDR2 as SVGIG (reference sequence). The chain's CDR3 is CAWSVSSYEQYF. CDR3 nucleotide sequence: TGTGCCTGGAGTGTATCTTCCTACGAGCAGTACTTC.

The chain carries TRBV19 and TRBJ2-1; 7 bases are shared with TRBD1. The germline gives CDR1 LNHDA, CDR2 SQIVND (reference sequence). With 5 bases clipped from V and 5 bases from J, the junction kept 9 bases outside the gene matches. The CDR3 has 15 residues. CDR3 in DNA: TGTGCCAGTAGTGTACAGGGGATTCCCCACAATGAGCAGTTCTTC. Amino acid sequence: CASSVQGIPHNEQFF.